What follows describes a single T cell receptor beta chain. Its antigen is unknown. TCRdb's copy holds only in-frame clones and misses some; the assay was immunoSEQ multiplex PCR. The top ten hold 4% of the sample, which has about 140,000 clones, 92% seen once. The source of the sample is a study of T cell responses to AZD1222 COVID-19 vaccine. Findings of the study overall: In the spike-specific TCR repertoire, nearly half reportedly target unmutated variant regions. Among those given AZD1222, only five or six were seropositive at baseline.

The CDR3 runs 14 residues. CDR1 and CDR2 (germline): LNHDA, SQIVND (reference sequence). Trimming took 4 bases from V and 6 from J; bases not matched to a gene: 8. Sequences were derived from peripheral blood, sampled 28 days after the second AZD1222 dose. This TCR was sampled from an adult who received the AZD1222 COVID-19 vaccine. The chain uses TRBV19 and TRBJ1-1; the match to TRBD1 covers 7 bases. In DNA form, the CDR3 reads TGTGCCAGTAGTACCTCGACAGGGTTCGCTGAAGCTTTCTTT. Its translation is CASSTSTGFAEAFF.